The 19 T cell receptor beta chains below all came from one sample that was sequenced in a study of shared clonotypes between healthy human individuals (dated by TCRdb to 2018 to 2021). Library preparation was by the immunoSEQ multiplex PCR assay. TCRdb mirrors the immuneACCESS table, restricted to in-frame sequences. Some clones are absent from its copies; in checked studies, under half trace to an unresolved V gene, and the reason for the others is unknown. A total of roughly 700,000 clones appear in this sample, around 67% of them only once. The biggest ten clones account for around 1.6% of the sample. The specimen was memory CD4+ T cells sorted from blood. In the paper's terms, the cell subset or site label means: CD45RA-negative fraction. The source of these receptors is a woman in her thirties in good health.

This rearrangement joins TRBV5-1 to TRBJ1-3, with D uncertain. Germline lookup yields CDR1 SGHRS and CDR2 YFSETQ. V lost 1 base and J lost 0, with 11 bases in between. The CDR3 is 16 residues long. CDR3 residues: CASSLLGLHSGNTIYF. The CDR3, as DNA: TGCGCCAGCAGCTTGCTAGGGCTTCACTCTGGAAACACCATATATTTT.

This clone was found once. The rearrangement links TRBV5-1 to TRBJ2-1, with 7 bases identical to TRBD2. This CDR3 spans 17 amino acids. V was clipped by 3 bases and J by 9 bases; unmatched bases: 18. The germline CDR1 and CDR2 sequences are SGHRS and YFSETQ. The CDR3 nucleotides read TGCGCCAGCAGCTCCCCACAGACTAGCCCAGAACGTCGTGAGCAGTTCTTC. The encoded protein is CASSSPQTSPERREQFF.

Comments on this clone: The junction departs from the called germline gene at one end, perhaps through a read error. The chain combines TRBV5-1 with TRBJ2-5; 10 bases match TRBD2. CDR1 and CDR2 from the germline V gene are SGHRS and YFSETQ. This CDR3 region has 15 residues. The CDR3 DNA is TGCGCCAGCAGTTGGACTAGCGGAGATCAAGGGACCCAGTACTTC. Encoded protein: CASSWTSGDQGTQYF.

A word on this clone: A single base separates this from a much larger clone, so it may be a read error. In the same sample, other DNA sequences code for this CDR3. The chain couples TRBV7-9 to TRBJ2-7, with TRBD2 matching 7 bases. CDR3 length: 14 amino acids. CDR1 and CDR2 (germline): SEHNR, FQNEAQ (reference sequence). V shed 5 bases, J shed 1 base, and the junction held 5 bases outside the gene matches. CDR3 loop: CASSPQRDSYEQYF. The CDR3 DNA reads TGTGCCAGCAGCCCACAGCGGGATTCCTACGAGCAGTACTTC.

The CDR3 nucleotides are TGTGCCAGCAGCGAGGCTGGAAGGGGAAGATCCGGGGAGCTGTTTTTT. Translated, it gives CASSEAGRGRSGELFF. The V gene is TRBV25-1, the J gene TRBJ2-2, with a tentative D call TRBD1 (5 bases). Germline CDR1 is MGHDK and CDR2 is SYGVNS. The CDR3 sequence is 16 residues long. The ends were cut back, 6 bases at V and 6 bases at J, with 20 bases in the middle.

V is TRBV2 and J is TRBJ1-1, with unresolved D. The germline CDR1 and CDR2 sequences are SNHLY and FYNNEI. Deletions cut 6 bases from V and 1 base from J, with 21 bases between. The CDR3 sequence is 17 residues long. As DNA, the CDR3 is TGTGCCAGCAGCCTCAACCCCCCCCCACAAGAGAACACTGAAGCTTTCTTT. Protein: CASSLNPPPQENTEAFF.

The chain is built from TRBV29-1 and TRBJ2-7; possibly TRBD1 for D (6 bases). The CDR3 spans 13 residues. Germline V CDR1 and CDR2: SQVTM, ANQGSEA. V lost 1 base and J lost 9, with 16 bases in between. The CDR3 nucleotides read TGCAGCGTTGAAGTTAGCATGGGGGCGCGGCAGTACTTC. Translation gives CSVEVSMGARQYF.

In DNA form, the CDR3 reads TGTGCCAGCAGCTCACAGGGCTATAGCAATCAGCCCCAGCATTTT. The encoded protein is CASSSQGYSNQPQHF. The rearrangement joins TRBV7-8 to TRBJ1-5; D may be TRBD1 (6 bases). V lost 4 bases to trimming and J lost 0 bases, with 10 bases between them. Looked up from germline, CDR1 is SGHVS and CDR2 is FQNEAQ. The CDR3 extends over 15 amino acids.

This rearrangement joins TRBV28 to TRBJ2-1; 12 positions agree with TRBD2. Germline V gene sequence: CDR1 MDHEN, CDR2 SYDVKM. J gave up 8 bases and V 3 bases, and 5 bases lay outside the gene matches. This CDR3 has 15 amino acids. Here the CDR3 reads CASSFRTSGIHEQFF. CDR3 nucleotides: TGTGCCAGCAGTTTCAGGACTAGCGGGATACATGAGCAGTTCTTC.

This clone was recorded only once. One junction end disagrees with the germline gene, perhaps due to a read error. The DNA for the CDR3 is TGTGCCAGCAGCTACGACAGGAACTATGGCTACACCTTC. This codes for CASSYDRNYGYTF. The chain recombines TRBV5-3 with TRBJ1-2, with D possibly matching TRBD1 (6 bases). TRBV5-3 is assigned to the ORF class and has an uncertain function. The length of the CDR3 is 13 residues.

For this clone: The same CDR3 arises from other DNA sequences in this sample as well. The genes are TRBV28 and TRBJ1-3, with unresolved D. Germline values: CDR1 MDHEN, CDR2 SYDVKM. Deletions cut 3 bases from V and 0 bases from J, with 6 bases between. CDR3 length: 14 amino acids. CDR3 sequence reads: CASSFPSSGNTIYF. The CDR3 DNA is TGTGCCAGCAGTTTTCCGTCCTCTGGAAACACCATATATTTT.

This chain joins TRBV18 and TRBJ2-3; D uncertain. The CDR3 contains 14 residues. The germline V gene has CDR1 KGHSH and CDR2 LQKENI. V shed 6 bases and J shed 6 bases, with 16 bases lying between them. CDR3 sequence reads: CASSRLPEGDTQYF. Here the CDR3 DNA reads TGTGCCAGCTCCCGCCTGCCAGAAGGGGATACGCAGTATTTT.

CDR3: CASNPGQGLTEAFF. CDR3 sequence (DNA): TGTGCCAGCAACCCTGGACAGGGACTCACTGAAGCTTTCTTT. The rearrangement uses TRBV28 and TRBJ1-1; 8 bases are a match to TRBD1. The CDR3 has 14 amino acids. Trimming took 7 bases from V and 4 from J; bases not matched to a gene: 8. The germline V gene has CDR1 MDHEN and CDR2 SYDVKM.

This chain uses TRBV5-8 with TRBJ1-1, with TRBD1 identical over 8 bases. Germline V CDR1 and CDR2: SGHTS, YDEGEE. The CDR3 totals 18 residues. V lost 4 bases, J lost 2 bases, and 16 bases stayed unmatched. CDR3 amino acids: CASSALLDRARQNTEAFF. The CDR3 DNA is TGTGCCAGCAGCGCCCTCCTGGACAGGGCGAGGCAAAACACTGAAGCTTTCTTT.

The genes are TRBV19 and TRBJ1-5; D is perhaps TRBD1 (6 bases). Trimming took 4 bases from V and 0 from J, leaving 22 bases between them. CDR3 length: 19 amino acids. CDR1 is LNHDA and CDR2 is SQIVND in the germline V gene (reference sequence). The CDR3 sequence: CASSRRRDMPGSSNQPQHF. As DNA, the CDR3 is TGTGCCAGTAGTAGACGCCGGGACATGCCCGGGAGTAGCAATCAGCCCCAGCATTTT.

This chain connects TRBV7-2 to TRBJ2-1; 10 positions agree with TRBD2. Looked up from germline, CDR1 is SGHTA and CDR2 is FQGNSA. With V trimmed by 6 bases and J by 5 bases, 7 bases remained unmatched. CDR3 length: 15 amino acids. This chain's CDR3 is CASSRGLALNNEQFF. CDR3 DNA sequence: TGTGCCAGCAGTAGGGGACTAGCGTTAAACAATGAGCAGTTCTTC. Together with reference TRBV7-2 and TRBJ2-1, the CDR3 gives the full variable domain: GAGVSQSPSNKVTEKGKDVELRCDPISGHTALYWYRQSLGQGLEFLIYFQGNSAPDKSGLPSDRFSAERTGGSVSTLTIQRTQQEDSAVYLCASSRGLALNNEQFFGPGTRLTVL.

The rearrangement joins TRBV13 to TRBJ1-1; 7 nucleotides align to TRBD1. CDR3 length: 14 residues. With 5 bases clipped from V and 4 bases from J, the junction kept 7 bases outside the gene matches. Germline-derived CDR1 and CDR2 are PRHDT and FYEKMQ (reference sequence). In nucleotides, the CDR3 is TGTGCCAGCAGCATGAGGGGGCAGGGCACTGAAGCTTTCTTT. It translates to CASSMRGQGTEAFF.

In its sample, this clone was seen a few times. The chain carries TRBV28 and TRBJ2-7; TRBD2 aligns across 10 bases. V was clipped by 8 bases and J by 5 bases; unmatched bases: 6. The CDR3 consists of 13 residues. The germline V gene has CDR1 MDHEN and CDR2 SYDVKM. CDR3 in amino acids: CASLLAGRNEQYF. The CDR3, as DNA: TGTGCCAGCTTACTAGCGGGAAGGAACGAGCAGTACTTC.

As for this clone: The same CDR3 also results from other DNA sequences found in this sample. The V call is TRBV4-1, the J call TRBJ2-3; D tentatively fits TRBD1 or TRBD2 (6 bases each). Germline CDR1 and CDR2: MGHRA and YSYEKL. Trimming cost V 1 base and J 6 bases, with 8 bases left between them. CDR3 length equals 13 residues. The CDR3 loop is CASSQAGADTQYF. CDR3 nucleotide sequence: TGCGCCAGCAGCCAAGCGGGGGCTGATACGCAGTATTTT.